This entry lists 24 T cell receptor beta chains sequenced from one sample in a study of cytomegalovirus exposure and HLA in healthy donors. Measured with immunoSEQ multiplex PCR; TCRdb has only the in-frame clones, and not every one. The table lists roughly 130,000 clones, 80% to 90% of them singletons, with 6.2% in the top ten. The sequenced material came from PBMCs. The receptors come from a woman aged 30 to 39 in good health and CMV-seropositive.

J is TRBJ1-1 and V is TRBV19; no firm D call. Germline V gene data show CDR1 as LNHDA and CDR2 as SQIVND (reference sequence). Trimming removed 5 bases at V and 1 base at J, with 5 bases between. The CDR3 loop spans 12 amino acids. In nucleotides, the CDR3 is TGTGCCAGTAGTTTCCGGAACACTGAAGCTTTCTTT. This translates into CASSFRNTEAFF.

The chain has TRBV18 and TRBJ2-6; weak D call: TRBD1 (5 bases). CDR1 and CDR2 (germline): KGHSH, LQKENI. Deletions cut 1 base from V and 1 base from J, with 8 bases between. The CDR3 spans 16 residues. CDR3 amino acids: CASSPRQKSGANVLTF. Here the CDR3 DNA reads TGTGCCAGCTCACCACGACAGAAGTCTGGGGCCAACGTCCTGACTTTC.

The table lists this clone with a count of one. V usage is TRBV11-3 and J usage is TRBJ2-1; 9 nucleotides align to TRBD2. The CDR3 has 14 amino acids. The V gene's germline CDR1 is SGHNT and CDR2 YENEEA. Trimming removed 4 bases from V and 7 bases from J; junction bases left unmatched: 5. CDR3 DNA: TGTGCCAGCAGCTCGGGGACTAGCAGGAATGAGCAGTTCTTC. As protein: CASSSGTSRNEQFF. Full variable domain (missing parts from reference TRBV11-3 and TRBJ2-1): EAGVVQSPRYKIIEKKQPVAFWCNPISGHNTLYWYLQNLGQGPELLIRYENEEAVDDSQLPKDRFSAERLKGVDSTLKIQPAELGDSAVYLCASSSGTSRNEQFFGPGTRLTVL.

The chain has TRBV6-5 and TRBJ2-7, with 9 bases matching TRBD1. Germline CDR1 MNHEY, CDR2 SVGAGI. This CDR3 contains 13 residues. V shed 4 bases, J shed 5 bases, and the junction held 3 bases outside the gene matches. The CDR3 region has the DNA TGTGCCAGCAGTTCGGACAGGGGCAACGAGCAGTACTTC. Its translation is CASSSDRGNEQYF.

This clone came up a few times. The V and J genes are TRBV6-5 and TRBJ1-2, with D maybe TRBD1 (6 bases). This CDR3 contains 15 residues. Germline-derived CDR1 and CDR2 are MNHEY and SVGAGI. Trimming left V 0 bases short and J 6 bases short, with 14 bases between. The CDR3 loop reads CASSYSTGTPNGYTF. CDR3 DNA sequence: TGTGCCAGCAGTTACTCGACCGGGACACCCAATGGCTACACCTTC.

The V and J genes are TRBV9 and TRBJ2-1; 7 nucleotides line up with TRBD2. The CDR3 extends over 13 amino acids. V lost 0 bases and J lost 9; bases outside the gene matches: 3. CDR1 SGDLS and CDR2 YYNGEE come from the germline V gene. The CDR3 loop is CASSVGSSGEQFF. CDR3 DNA sequence: TGTGCCAGCAGCGTAGGATCTAGCGGTGAGCAGTTCTTC.

V gene TRBV7-2 combines with J gene TRBJ2-3; perhaps TRBD2 as D (5 bases). V was shortened by 3 bases and J by 3 bases, with 10 bases between the two germline ends. CDR1 is SGHTA and CDR2 is FQGNSA in the germline V gene. The CDR3 has 14 residues. CDR3 sequence reads: CASSLSGWTDTQYF. The DNA of the CDR3 is TGTGCCAGCAGCTTGTCGGGATGGACAGATACGCAGTATTTT.

The chain has TRBV28 and TRBJ2-2; TRBD1 aligns across 7 bases. The V segment lost 7 bases and the J segment 7 bases; nucleotides outside the gene matches: 9. CDR3 length equals 14 residues. Germline-derived CDR1 and CDR2 are MDHEN and SYDVKM. The CDR3 DNA is TGTGCCAGCATTTCCGGGACAGAAAGCGGGGAGCTGTTTTTT. It specifies CASISGTESGELFF.

This chain uses TRBV5-6 with TRBJ2-1; TRBD2 matches at 10 bases. The CDR3 spans 16 residues. The V and J ends lost 4 bases and 5 bases, in that order; junction bases with no gene match: 9. Germline V gene data show CDR1 as SGHDT and CDR2 as YYEEEE. CDR3 residues: CASSPEAGGSNNEQFF. The CDR3 DNA reads TGTGCCAGCAGCCCAGAAGCGGGAGGGAGTAACAATGAGCAGTTCTTC.

There are a few counts of this clone. J is TRBJ1-2 and V is TRBV10-2; no clear D. This CDR3 is built from 13 residues. V lost 2 bases, J lost 8 bases, and 12 bases lay in between. Germline CDR1 WSHSY, CDR2 SAAADI. The CDR3 DNA reads as TGCGCCAGCAGTGAGGATTGGGCCAGGGGCTACACCTTC. Amino acid sequence: CASSEDWARGYTF.

This chain connects TRBV2 to TRBJ2-1, with 10 bases that match TRBD2. The CDR3 is 16 residues long. The V gene end was trimmed by 7 bases and the J gene end by 1 base; junction bases not matched to a gene: 7. Germline loops: CDR1 SNHLY, CDR2 FYNNEI. Here the CDR3 DNA reads TGTGCCAGCAACCCGGCTAGCGGGAGATCCTACAATGAGCAGTTCTTC. This translates into CASNPASGRSYNEQFF.

The genes are TRBV11-2 and TRBJ1-2; D remains ambiguous. Trimming cost V 5 bases and J 4 bases, with 17 bases left between them. CDR3 size: 15 residues. In germline, CDR1 is SGHAT, CDR2 FQNNGV. The CDR3 bases are TGTGCCAGCAGCCCTGAGGACGAGGGCAGCTATGGCTACACCTTC. Translation: CASSPEDEGSYGYTF.

The rearrangement uses TRBV5-1 and TRBJ2-1; unclear D gene. Between the trimmed V and J ends, which lost 0 bases and 0 bases, there was a span of 10 bases. The CDR3 is 16 residues long. Germline V gene sequence: CDR1 SGHRS, CDR2 YFSETQ. The CDR3 coding sequence is TGCGCCAGCAGCTTGGAAGCAGACTTCTCCTACAATGAGCAGTTCTTC. Amino acids: CASSLEADFSYNEQFF. The variable domain in full, completed from reference TRBV5-1 and TRBJ2-1, reads KAGVTQTPRYLIKTRGQQVTLSCSPISGHRSVSWYQQTPGQGLQFLFEYFSETQRNKGNFPGRFSGRQFSNSRSEMNVSTLELGDSALYLCASSLEADFSYNEQFFGPGTRLTVL.

The chain's CDR3 is CASSGTSGGETAANVLTF. CDR3 nucleotide sequence: TGTGCCAGCAGCGGGACTAGCGGGGGGGAGACGGCGGCCAACGTCCTGACTTTC. The V gene is TRBV9, the J gene TRBJ2-6; 15 bases line up with TRBD2. The junction had 7 bases not matched to a gene; V was cut back by 3 bases and J by 6 bases. Germline V lookup: CDR1 SGDLS, CDR2 YYNGEE. The CDR3 loop spans 18 amino acids.

This chain uses TRBV29-1 with TRBJ2-1; 10 bases line up with TRBD2. CDR3 size: 14 residues. Germline V gene lookup returns CDR1 SQVTM and CDR2 ANQGSEA. Losses at the gene ends were 4 bases for V and 4 bases for J; bases not matched to a gene: 4. CDR3 DNA sequence: TGCAGCGTTGGAGCGGGGGGGCGGTACAATGAGCAGTTCTTC. Protein sequence: CSVGAGGRYNEQFF.

The gene calls are TRBV15 and TRBJ2-5; 7 positions match TRBD2. Per the germline V gene, CDR1 is LNHNV and CDR2 is YYDKDF (reference sequence). Germline trimming cut 1 base from V and 1 base from J; bases unmatched to any gene: 6. The CDR3 sequence is 16 residues long. This CDR3 reads CATSRVAGVPQETQYF. As DNA, the CDR3 is TGTGCCACCAGCAGAGTGGCGGGGGTTCCCCAAGAGACCCAGTACTTC.

The chain carries TRBV13 and TRBJ2-7, with D perhaps TRBD2 (6 bases). V was trimmed by 6 bases and J by 2 bases, leaving 17 bases between them. CDR1 is PRHDT, CDR2 FYEKMQ, per germline (reference sequence). CDR3 length equals 15 residues. CDR3 DNA: TGTGCCAGCAGGGGTCGGGGGAGTAGGACCTACGAGCAGTACTTC. Its translation is CASRGRGSRTYEQYF.

A remark on this clone: Other DNA variants within this sample encode the same CDR3. This sequence joins TRBV5-1 and TRBJ2-7; no reliable D call. Trimming removed 0 bases at V and 0 bases at J, with 7 bases between. This CDR3 has 14 residues. Looked up from germline, CDR1 is SGHRS and CDR2 is YFSETQ. CDR3 amino acids: CASSLVAGSYEQYF. The CDR3 nucleotides read TGCGCCAGCAGCTTGGTAGCCGGCTCCTACGAGCAGTACTTC.

Regarding this clone: Other DNA sequences within the sample encode an identical CDR3. This chain links TRBV5-1 with TRBJ1-1, with D perhaps TRBD1 (6 bases). V was cut by 4 bases and J by 2 bases, with 12 bases left in between. Germline V CDR1 and CDR2: SGHRS, YFSETQ. The CDR3 has 14 residues. The DNA of the CDR3 is TGCGCCAGCAGCCCACAGGGTGGAAACACTGAAGCTTTCTTT. This translates into CASSPQGGNTEAFF.

The chain couples TRBV27 to TRBJ2-1; 11 bases line up with TRBD1. Per the germline V gene, CDR1 is MNHEY and CDR2 is SMNVEV (reference sequence). V lost 5 bases to trimming and J lost 9 bases; unmatched junction nucleotides: 12. This CDR3 has 16 amino acids. DNA for the CDR3: TGTGCCAGCAGTCACCCCGGGACAGGGGGGTGGCTTGAGCAGTTCTTC. This translates into CASSHPGTGGWLEQFF.

The J gene is TRBJ2-7, the V gene TRBV5-1, with 15 nucleotides matching TRBD2. Unmatched junction bases numbered 4, after V lost 4 bases and J lost 2 bases. CDR3 length: 16 amino acids. CDR1 is SGHRS, CDR2 YFSETQ, per germline. The CDR3 DNA is TGCGCCAGCAGCCCTGGACTAGCGGGAGGGCCCTACGAGCAGTACTTC. Amino acid sequence: CASSPGLAGGPYEQYF.

The chain's CDR3 is CASSGGPLYEQYF. In nucleotides, the CDR3 is TGTGCTAGTAGCGGGGGACCTCTCTACGAGCAGTACTTC. The rearrangement uses TRBV27 and TRBJ2-7, with 9 bases that match TRBD2. Germline V gives CDR1 MNHEY, CDR2 SMNVEV (reference sequence). The CDR3 runs to 13 residues.

This clone was counted once. The rearrangement links TRBV28 to TRBJ1-2; TRBD1 might be the D (6 bases). V lost 4 bases to trimming and J lost 10 bases, with 19 bases between them. This CDR3 spans 14 amino acids. Germline-derived CDR1 and CDR2 are MDHEN and SYDVKM. In DNA form, the CDR3 reads TGTGCCAGCAGTTCTACAGGGAGGGAAATCTTCTACACCTTC. Encoded protein: CASSSTGREIFYTF.

The J gene is TRBJ2-7, the V gene TRBV5-1; D remains unclear. The CDR3 is 14 residues long. The V end lost 6 bases, the J end lost 0 bases, and 13 bases lay between the germline ends. Germline-derived CDR1 and CDR2 are SGHRS and YFSETQ. CDR3: CASKLVDSSYEQYF. The CDR3 coding sequence is TGCGCCAGCAAACTCGTAGATTCCTCCTACGAGCAGTACTTC.